This TCR beta chain was sequenced for a study of cytomegalovirus exposure and HLA in healthy donors. General study points: Most TCR sequences were uncommon, yet certain public TCRs appeared in many donors. The CMV antigen specificity of a few CMV-associated chains was confirmed through in vitro analysis. Earlier findings revealed that most TCR beta V segments proved productive either about 87% or about 30% of the time.

This PCR relied on a set of 60 Vbeta primers and 13 Jbeta primers. Here immunoSEQ multiplex PCR was the method, and the copy in TCRdb shows in-frame clones only, minus some. Among fewer than 200,000 clones listed, 81% were seen once. From germline, CDR1 is SGDLS and CDR2 YYNGEE. The CDR3 sequence is 15 residues long. V was pared by 2 bases and J by 4 bases, with 15 bases between. A remark on this clone: Antigen specificity is unknown. This sample also contains other DNA sequences that code for the same CDR3.

The specimen sequenced was PBMCs. This clonotype was obtained from a man aged 40-49 years in good health and CMV-seropositive. The genes are TRBV9 and TRBJ1-2, with D maybe TRBD1 (6 bases). The CDR3 region is CASSVHRDSLYGYTF. For the CDR3, the DNA is TGTGCCAGCAGCGTGCACAGGGATTCGCTCTATGGCTACACCTTC.